Below are 13 T cell receptor beta chains sequenced from a single sample in a study of blood T cell repertoires in COVID-19. Some clones are missing from TCRdb's copy, which holds only in-frame ones; the method was immunoSEQ multiplex PCR. The sample carries approximately 70,000 clones, about 87% recorded once. Sequencing was performed on peripheral blood. All receptors come from a woman in her fifties or sixties with acute or convalescent COVID-19.

A few counts support this clone. The J gene is TRBJ2-2, the V gene TRBV19; the match to TRBD2 covers 7 bases. Per the germline V gene, CDR1 is LNHDA and CDR2 is SQIVND (reference sequence). The CDR3 is 12 residues long. The J segment lost 5 bases and the V segment lost 7 bases, leaving 1 base of the junction unmatched. CDR3 sequence reads: CASMGGTGELFF. The DNA of the CDR3 is TGTGCCAGTATGGGGGGGACCGGGGAGCTGTTTTTT.

This sequence joins TRBV28 and TRBJ1-1, with 8 bases matching TRBD1. CDR1 is MDHEN, CDR2 SYDVKM, per germline. Germline trimming cut 3 bases from V and 4 bases from J; bases unmatched to any gene: 4. The CDR3 sequence is 14 residues long. The CDR3 protein is CASSLGTGGTEAFF. In DNA form, the CDR3 reads TGTGCCAGCAGTTTGGGGACAGGAGGCACTGAAGCTTTCTTT.

The chain recombines TRBV3-1 (or the pseudogene TRBV3-2) with TRBJ2-2, with 9 positions matching TRBD2. The CDR3 totals 16 residues. CDR1 and CDR2 (germline): LGHDT, YNNKEL (reference sequence). Trimming took 3 bases from V and 5 from J; bases not matched to a gene: 7. This chain's CDR3 is CASSHYRTSVTGELFF. The CDR3 bases are TGTGCCAGCAGCCACTATAGGACTAGCGTGACCGGGGAGCTGTTTTTT.

The V gene is TRBV29-1, the J gene TRBJ2-3; TRBD2 aligns across 15 bases. The CDR3 has 15 residues. J was trimmed by 7 bases and V by 6 bases; bases with no gene match: 8. The germline CDR1 and CDR2 sequences are SQVTM and ANQGSEA. This chain's CDR3 is CSVPGTSGRQNTQYF. In DNA form, the CDR3 reads TGCAGCGTCCCGGGGACTAGCGGGAGGCAAAATACGCAGTATTTT.

The chain joins TRBV5-5 to TRBJ2-3; TRBD1 is a possible D gene (6 bases). The length of the CDR3 is 14 residues. V was trimmed by 0 bases and J by 5 bases, leaving 10 bases between them. Germline CDR1 reads SGHKS; CDR2 reads YYEKEE (reference sequence). The CDR3 DNA reads as TGTGCCAGCAGCTTGGGGACAGCTGGAGATACGCAGTATTTT. Residues: CASSLGTAGDTQYF.

This clone was seen more than once but under ten times. The chain links TRBV11-2 to TRBJ1-1; D uncertain. Germline loops: CDR1 SGHAT, CDR2 FQNNGV. There are 14 residues in the CDR3. Deletions cut 1 base from V and 2 bases from J, with 8 bases between. The CDR3 coding sequence is TGTGCCAGCAGCTTAGGACACAGAAACACTGAAGCTTTCTTT. Translated: CASSLGHRNTEAFF.

This clone was detected only once. The chain joins TRBV21-1 to TRBJ1-6; the table gives TRBD1 as D, unverified against the DNA. TRBV21-1 is described as a pseudogene. The CDR3 covers 14 residues. DNA of the CDR3: TGTGCCAGCGGCGATACAGGGGGAAATTCACCCCTCCACTTT. This codes for CASGDTGGNSPLHF.

The chain carries TRBV5-1 and TRBJ2-3, with TRBD2 matching 11 bases. The junction had 4 bases not matched to a gene; V was cut back by 1 base and J by 6 bases. The germline CDR1 and CDR2 sequences are SGHRS and YFSETQ. CDR3 length: 15 amino acids. For the CDR3, the DNA is TGCGCCAGCAGCTTGTCGTCTAGCGGGAGGGATACGCAGTATTTT. Translated, it gives CASSLSSSGRDTQYF.

In this sample, this clone turned up once. CDR3 residues: CASSKYSNQPQHF. CDR3 nucleotides: TGTGCCAGTAGTAAATATAGCAATCAGCCCCAGCATTTT. V usage is TRBV19 and J usage is TRBJ1-5; unclear D gene. The CDR3 extends over 13 amino acids. Germline assignment: CDR1 LNHDA and CDR2 SQIVND (reference sequence). V was trimmed by 4 bases and J by 0 bases, leaving 4 bases between them. The full variable domain, rest sourced from reference TRBV19 and TRBJ1-5, is DGGITQSPKYLFRKEGQNVTLSCEQNLNHDAMYWYRQDPGQGLRLIYYSQIVNDFQKGDIAEGYSVSREKKESFPLTVTSAQKNPTAFYLCASSKYSNQPQHFGDGTRLSIL.

Notes on this clone: An end of the junction differs from the germline gene, which may be a read error. This rearrangement joins TRBV7-7 to TRBJ2-7; TRBD1 agrees at 11 bases. The length of the CDR3 is 15 residues. The germline V gene has CDR1 SSHAT and CDR2 FNYEAQ (reference sequence). The chain's CDR3 is CASSLRTGGGYEQYF. Here the CDR3 DNA reads TGTGCTAGCAGCTTAAGGACAGGGGGCGGGTACGAGCAGTACTTC.

J is TRBJ1-2 and V is TRBV28, with D possibly TRBD1 on 5 matching bases. Trimming took 6 bases from V and 4 from J, leaving 9 bases between them. The V gene's germline CDR1 is MDHEN and CDR2 SYDVKM. The CDR3 length is 12 residues. CDR3 loop: CASRGDTYGYTF. In DNA form, the CDR3 reads TGTGCCAGCAGAGGGGATACCTATGGCTACACCTTC.

This chain joins TRBV4-1 and TRBJ1-3; perhaps TRBD1 as D (5 bases). This CDR3 is built from 16 residues. Germline CDR1 is MGHRA and CDR2 is YSYEKL. Trimming cost V 5 bases and J 3 bases, with 17 bases left between them. The CDR3 DNA is TGCGCCAGCAGCGCTGAAAGGGGATCGGGTGGAAACACCATATATTTT. It specifies CASSAERGSGGNTIYF.

V usage is TRBV7-9 and J usage is TRBJ2-2; TRBD1 is a possible D gene (6 bases). The CDR3 contains 16 residues. The V end was cut by 5 bases, the J end by 1 base, with 14 bases between. Germline V gene data show CDR1 as SEHNR and CDR2 as FQNEAQ (reference sequence). CDR3 DNA sequence: TGTGCCAGCAGCCCATACCGGACAGTGAACACCGGGGAGCTGTTTTTT. It yields the protein CASSPYRTVNTGELFF.